A single sample is the source of the 11 T cell receptor beta chains below, sequenced in a study of molecular identifiers for immune sequencing clone quantification. TCRdb itself ran the PCR reads through MiXCR, one entry per CDR3 protein. There are approximately 60,000 distinct CDR3 sequences in the sample; around 19% occur only once, and about 1.5% lies in the top ten. The sequenced material came from naive CD8+ T cells from blood, with Jurkat cell RNA spiked in. Documented subset: FACS-sorted CD8+CD4-CCR7+CD45RA+ naive T cells. The source is a human donor in good health. Some libraries in this study had Jurkat cell RNA spiked in.

This clonotype was seen repeatedly, ten times or more. The chain uses TRBV24-1 and TRBJ2-1; a possible D gene is TRBD2 (6 bases). Deletions cut 4 bases from V and 2 bases from J, with 17 bases between. The germline gives CDR1 KGHDR, CDR2 SFDVKD. This CDR3 is 17 amino acids long. The CDR3, as DNA: TGTGCCACCAGTGAGCCCCCGACTAGAGGTGCCTACAATGAGCAGTTCTTC. Protein product: CATSEPPTRGAYNEQFF.

This clonotype was recorded at least ten times. The genes are TRBV11-3 and TRBJ2-1, with D unresolved. Germline CDR1 SGHNT, CDR2 YENEEA. V was cut by 4 bases and J by 0 bases, with 7 bases left in between. The CDR3 has 14 amino acids. CDR3 in DNA: TGTGCCAGCAGCTCCCCAAACTCCTACAATGAGCAGTTCTTC. Its protein product is CASSSPNSYNEQFF.

The J gene is TRBJ2-1, the V gene TRBV14; 8 bases are shared with TRBD1. Germline values: CDR1 SGHDN, CDR2 FVKESK. With V trimmed by 3 bases and J by 7 bases, 5 bases remained unmatched. The CDR3 totals 14 residues. CDR3 sequence reads: CASSHIGQGNEQFF. DNA of the CDR3: TGTGCCAGCAGCCATATAGGACAGGGTAATGAGCAGTTCTTC.

This clonotype occurred a few times. The rearrangement uses TRBV7-9 and TRBJ1-2; 8 bases fit TRBD1. Germline V lookup: CDR1 SEHNR, CDR2 FQNEAQ (reference sequence). The CDR3 has 14 residues. V was clipped by 5 bases and J by 0 bases; unmatched bases: 2. CDR3 region: CASSPDRANYGYTF. CDR3 DNA sequence: TGTGCCAGCAGCCCGGACAGGGCTAACTATGGCTACACCTTC.

The CDR3 protein is CASSQFPSYEQYF. CDR3 DNA: TGTGCCAGTAGCCAATTCCCCTCCTACGAGCAGTACTTC. The J gene is TRBJ2-7, the V gene TRBV19; no clear D gene. CDR1 and CDR2 from the germline V gene are LNHDA and SQIVND (reference sequence). V was trimmed by 6 bases and J by 0 bases, leaving 9 bases between them. The CDR3 is made up of 13 amino acids.

Remarks on this clonotype: Possible read error: a much larger clone is one base away. V is TRBV4-1 and J is TRBJ2-1; a weak D match, TRBD2 (5 bases). Looked up from germline, CDR1 is MGHRA and CDR2 is YSYEKL. The CDR3 covers 15 residues. Here the CDR3 DNA reads TGCGCCAGCGGCCAAGAGAGCGGAGAGTACAATGAGCAGTTCTTC. It yields the protein CASGQESGEYNEQFF.

This clonotype was detected ten times or more. This chain uses TRBV7-2 with TRBJ1-4; D call uncertain. Germline-derived CDR1 and CDR2 are SGHTA and FQGNSA. This CDR3 contains 14 residues. V dropped 5 bases and J dropped 3 bases, with 10 bases sitting between them. CDR3 region: CASSPSQSNEKLFF. In nucleotides, the CDR3 is TGTGCCAGCAGCCCTTCCCAGTCTAATGAAAAACTGTTTTTT. Using reference TRBV7-2 and TRBJ1-4 for the parts outside the CDR3, the full variable domain is GAGVSQSPSNKVTEKGKDVELRCDPISGHTALYWYRQSLGQGLEFLIYFQGNSAPDKSGLPSDRFSAERTGGSVSTLTIQRTQQEDSAVYLCASSPSQSNEKLFFGSGTQLSVL.

This clonotype was recorded once. The junction does not match germline at one end; this may be a read error. The V call is TRBV28, the J call TRBJ2-7, with 8 positions matching TRBD2. The CDR3 is made up of 15 amino acids. Germline CDR1 reads MDHEN; CDR2 reads SYDVKM. CDR3 DNA: TGTGCCGGCAGTTTGAGGACAGCGGGAGTCTTTGAGCAGTACTTC. As protein: CAGSLRTAGVFEQYF.

For this clonotype: This sequence may be a read error, since a much larger clone differs from it by one base. The chain carries TRBV11-1 and TRBJ2-7; D ambiguous. V was pared by 4 bases and J by 0 bases, with 10 bases between. This CDR3 comprises 14 residues. Germline V gives CDR1 SGHAT, CDR2 FQDESV (reference sequence). The CDR3 is CASSSWASSYEQYF. CDR3 nucleotide sequence: TGTGCCAGCAGCTCCTGGGCTAGCTCCTACGAGCAGTACTTC.

This clonotype was found many times. The chain joins TRBV24-1 to TRBJ2-7; D gene ambiguous. Germline assignment: CDR1 KGHDR and CDR2 SFDVKD. This CDR3 comprises 13 residues. V lost 0 bases and J 4 bases, leaving 6 bases between the germline ends. CDR3: CATSDLVGYEQYF. The CDR3 bases are TGTGCCACCAGTGATTTGGTGGGGTACGAGCAGTACTTC.

There are many counts of this clonotype. The V and J genes are TRBV30 and TRBJ1-2, with 7 bases aligning to TRBD1. The germline V gene encodes CDR1 GTSNPN and CDR2 SVGIG (reference sequence). Trimming took 1 base from V and 5 from J; bases not matched to a gene: 4. The CDR3 runs 13 residues. CDR3 residues: CAWSDTGVYGYTF. Written as DNA, the CDR3 is TGTGCCTGGAGTGACACAGGGGTTTATGGCTACACCTTC.